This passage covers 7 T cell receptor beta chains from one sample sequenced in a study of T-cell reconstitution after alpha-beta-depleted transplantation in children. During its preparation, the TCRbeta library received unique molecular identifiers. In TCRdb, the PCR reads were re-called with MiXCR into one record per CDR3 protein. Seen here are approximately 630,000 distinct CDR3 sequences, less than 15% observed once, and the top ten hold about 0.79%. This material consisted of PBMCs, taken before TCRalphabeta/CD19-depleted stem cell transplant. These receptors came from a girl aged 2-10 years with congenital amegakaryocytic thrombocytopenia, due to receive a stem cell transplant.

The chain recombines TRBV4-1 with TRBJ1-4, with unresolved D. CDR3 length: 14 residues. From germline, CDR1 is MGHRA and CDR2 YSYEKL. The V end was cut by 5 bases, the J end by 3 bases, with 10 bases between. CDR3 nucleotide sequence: TGCGCCAGCAGCTTAGCTCCAGCTAATGAAAAACTGTTTTTT. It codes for CASSLAPANEKLFF.

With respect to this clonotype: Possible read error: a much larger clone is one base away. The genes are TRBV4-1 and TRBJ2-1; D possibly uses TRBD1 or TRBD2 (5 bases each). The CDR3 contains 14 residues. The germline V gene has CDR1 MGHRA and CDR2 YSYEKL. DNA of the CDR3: TGCGCCAGCAGCCAAGGGTTGAGGGGCAATGAGCGGTTCTTC. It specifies CASSQGLRGNERFF.

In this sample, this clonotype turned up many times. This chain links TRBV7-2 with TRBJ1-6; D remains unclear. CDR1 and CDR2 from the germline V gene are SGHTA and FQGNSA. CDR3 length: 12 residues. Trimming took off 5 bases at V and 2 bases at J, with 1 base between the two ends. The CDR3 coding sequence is TGTGCCAGCAGCCCCTATAATTCACCCCTCCACTTT. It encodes CASSPYNSPLHF.

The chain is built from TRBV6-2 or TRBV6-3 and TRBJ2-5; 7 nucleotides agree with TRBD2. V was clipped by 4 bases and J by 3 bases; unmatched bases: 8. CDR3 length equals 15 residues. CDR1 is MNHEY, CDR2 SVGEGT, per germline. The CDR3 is CASSSHPSGKETQYF. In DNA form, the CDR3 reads TGTGCCAGCAGTTCCCATCCTAGCGGAAAAGAGACCCAGTACTTC.

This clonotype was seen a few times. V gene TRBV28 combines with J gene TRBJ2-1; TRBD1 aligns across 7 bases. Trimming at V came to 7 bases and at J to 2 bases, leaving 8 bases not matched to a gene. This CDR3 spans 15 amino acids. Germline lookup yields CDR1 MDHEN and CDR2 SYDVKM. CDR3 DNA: TGTGCCAGCATCGAGGGGGCCCGACCCTACAATGAGCAGTTCTTC. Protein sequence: CASIEGARPYNEQFF.

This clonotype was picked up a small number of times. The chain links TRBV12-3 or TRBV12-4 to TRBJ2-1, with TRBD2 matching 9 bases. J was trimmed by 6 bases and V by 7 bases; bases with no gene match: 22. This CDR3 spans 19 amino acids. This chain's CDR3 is CASTPRRASGGRATNEQFF. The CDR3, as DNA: TGTGCCAGCACCCCGCGGAGGGCTAGCGGCGGGAGGGCCACCAATGAGCAGTTCTTC.

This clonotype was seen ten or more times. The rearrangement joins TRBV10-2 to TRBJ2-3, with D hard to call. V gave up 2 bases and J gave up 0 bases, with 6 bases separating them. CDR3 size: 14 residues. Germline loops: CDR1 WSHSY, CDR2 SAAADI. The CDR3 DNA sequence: TGCGCCAGCAGTGAGGCTGAAAGCACAGATACGCAGTATTTT. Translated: CASSEAESTDTQYF.